A single T cell receptor beta chain is shown here with its context. Antigen unknown. 13 Jbeta primers and 60 Vbeta primers were used for the PCR. Assay used: immunoSEQ multiplex PCR; TCRdb lists only in-frame clones, some missing. In all, the sample yields about 130,000 clones. The source of the sample is a study of cytomegalovirus exposure and HLA in healthy donors. Germline assignment: CDR1 SGDLS and CDR2 YYNGEE. CDR3 length equals 15 residues. After removal of 3 bases from V and 7 bases from J, the junction contained 3 bases not matched to a gene. Study-wide findings and caveats: It was reported that the classifier diagnosed cytomegalovirus status with high specificity and sensitivity in both the original and validation cohorts. A later look showed TCR association rates differing by HLA locus, highest for DRB1 and lowest for HLA-C. Association with HLA alleles at 0.05 false discovery rate was found for some 18,000 TCR beta sequences in a later analysis. The study labeled 150 or so TCR beta chains cytomegalovirus-associated.

This chain uses TRBV9 with TRBJ2-1; 14 bases match TRBD2. The sequence derives from a middle-aged man in good health and CMV-seronegative. Sequencing was performed on PBMCs. DNA of the CDR3: TGTGCCAGCAGCGCGGGACTAGCGGGAGTAAATGAGCAGTTCTTC. This translates into CASSAGLAGVNEQFF.